This TCR beta chain was obtained from a study of T cell responses to AZD1222 COVID-19 vaccine. About the study: Some second doses came at about 4 weeks and others at about 12 weeks; these were pooled. Notes on the study in general: Elevations in Spike-specific TCR breadth and depth followed administration of two AZD1222 doses. The donor cohort was predominantly white British with a female majority, and clonal diversity may have been underestimated. At baseline, seropositivity was found in only six or seven AZD1222 recipients.

Profiling relied on immunoSEQ multiplex PCR, and the TCRdb table lists in-frame clones only, not all of them. The sample shows around 83,000 clones, roughly 90% of them seen only once. This clone appeared a single time. Its matching antigen is unknown. The sequence was obtained from an adult in good health. This material consisted of peripheral blood, taken on day 0 of AZD1222 vaccination.

The CDR3 DNA sequence: TGTGCCAGCAGCTTATGGAGGGGGCCACAAGAGACCCAGTACTTC. Translated, it gives CASSLWRGPQETQYF. This chain connects TRBV7-2 to TRBJ2-5; D is possibly TRBD1 (7 bases). This CDR3 spans 15 amino acids. V was shortened by 2 bases and J by 2 bases, with 12 bases between the two germline ends. Germline V CDR1 and CDR2: SGHTA, FQGNSA.